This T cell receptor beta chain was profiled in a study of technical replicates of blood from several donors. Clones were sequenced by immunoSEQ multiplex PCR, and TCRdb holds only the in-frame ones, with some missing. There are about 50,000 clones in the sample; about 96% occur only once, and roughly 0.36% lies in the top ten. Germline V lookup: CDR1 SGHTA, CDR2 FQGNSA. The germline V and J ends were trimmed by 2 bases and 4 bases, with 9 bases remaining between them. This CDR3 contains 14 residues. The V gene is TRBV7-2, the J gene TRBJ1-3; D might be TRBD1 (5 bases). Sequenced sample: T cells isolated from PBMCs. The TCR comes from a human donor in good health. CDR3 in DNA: TGTGCCAGCAGCTTACAGGGCAGGGGAAACACCATATATTTT. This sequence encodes CASSLQGRGNTIYF.